This TCR beta chain was obtained from a study of shared clonotypes between healthy human individuals. CD45RO-negative, CCR7-selected cells formed the naive CD8 fraction, which excluded terminally differentiated effector memory CD45RA+ cells. Repertoires were generated with immunoSEQ multiplex PCR, while TCRdb's copy carries only in-frame clones and drops some. Of about 2.1 million clones detected, roughly 93% appear once; the ten largest clones hold approximately 1.6%. CDR1 is SGHTA, CDR2 FQGNSA, per germline. Trimming took 2 bases from V and 0 from J, leaving 10 bases between them. The CDR3 loop spans 15 amino acids.

This clonotype was obtained from a man younger than 35 in good health. Some clones in this sample may be carry-over from other donors' samples. Specimen: naive CD8+ T cells from PBMCs. This chain uses TRBV7-2 with TRBJ1-1; D is undetermined. CDR3 region: CASSLRAAMNTEAFF. DNA of the CDR3: TGTGCCAGCAGCTTAAGGGCAGCCATGAACACTGAAGCTTTCTTT. Variable domain in full (rest from reference TRBV7-2 and TRBJ1-1): GAGVSQSPSNKVTEKGKDVELRCDPISGHTALYWYRQSLGQGLEFLIYFQGNSAPDKSGLPSDRFSAERTGGSVSTLTIQRTQQEDSAVYLCASSLRAAMNTEAFFGQGTRLTVV.